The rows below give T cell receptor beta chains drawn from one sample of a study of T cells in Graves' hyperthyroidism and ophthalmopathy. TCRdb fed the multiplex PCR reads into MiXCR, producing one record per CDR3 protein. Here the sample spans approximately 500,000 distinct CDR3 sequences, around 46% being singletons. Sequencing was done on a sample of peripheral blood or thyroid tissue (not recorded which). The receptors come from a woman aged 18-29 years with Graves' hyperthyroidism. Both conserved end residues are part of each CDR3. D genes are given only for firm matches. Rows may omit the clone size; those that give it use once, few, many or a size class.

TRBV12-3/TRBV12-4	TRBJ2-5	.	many	TGTGCCAGCAGTCCCCCCGGTTGGCAGCTCCAAGAGACCCAGTACTTC	CASSPPGWQLQETQYF
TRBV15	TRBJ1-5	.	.	TGTGCCACCAGCAGAGAGGGAGGACAGTGGGCTTATAGCAATCAGCCCCAGCATTTT	CATSREGGQWAYSNQPQHF
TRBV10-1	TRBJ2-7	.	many	TGCGCCAGCAGTGGTTCTACCGGCGGGCAGTACTTC	CASSGSTGGQYF
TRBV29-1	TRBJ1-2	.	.	TGCAGCGTTGACACCGGACAGAACTATGGCTACACCTTC	CSVDTGQNYGYTF
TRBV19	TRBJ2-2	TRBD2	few	TGTGCCTGGAGTTCCTACTACCGTAGACTAGCGGGAGTCCCTCACACCGGGGAGCTGTTTTTT	CAWSSYYRRLAGVPHTGELFF
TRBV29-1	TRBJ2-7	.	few	TGCAGCGTTGAGTTACAGGGATTGATTGCCTACGAGCAGTACTTC	CSVELQGLIAYEQYF
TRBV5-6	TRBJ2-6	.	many	TGTGCCAGCAGCTTGAAGGCTGGGGCCAACGTCCTGACTTTC	CASSLKAGANVLTF
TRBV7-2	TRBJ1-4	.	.	TGTGCCAGCAGTTCACAGGGACCGCGGGAAAAACTGTTTTTT	CASSSQGPREKLFF
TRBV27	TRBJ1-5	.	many	TGTGCCAGCAGTTTAATTGGTGAGCCCCAGCATTTT	CASSLIGEPQHF
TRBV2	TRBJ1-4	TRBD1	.	TGTGCCAGCAGCCCGGCCCGGACAGGGGGCTGGCTTAATGAAAAACTGTTTTTT	CASSPARTGGWLNEKLFF
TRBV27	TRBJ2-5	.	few	TGTGCCAGCAGTGGGATCGGGTGGGAGACCCAGTACTTC	CASSGIGWETQYF
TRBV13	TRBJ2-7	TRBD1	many	TGTGCCAGCAGCCTCGGCCGGGGACAGGGGGGCGAGCAGTACTTC	CASSLGRGQGGEQYF
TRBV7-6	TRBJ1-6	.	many	TGTGCCAGCAGCTTAGCGGTCCAGGGTGGAAATTCACCCCTCCACTTT	CASSLAVQGGNSPLHF
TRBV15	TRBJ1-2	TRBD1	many	TGTGCCACCAGCAGAGAACTTAGGACAGGGAACGAGTATGGCTACACCTTC	CATSRELRTGNEYGYTF
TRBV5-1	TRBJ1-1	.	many	TGCGCCAGCAGCTTGGTCACAGGGTTTTCGAACACTGAAGCTTTCTTT	CASSLVTGFSNTEAFF
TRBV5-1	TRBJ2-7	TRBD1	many	TGCGCCAGCAGCTTCCAGGACAGGGGGCCCGAGCAGTACTTC	CASSFQDRGPEQYF
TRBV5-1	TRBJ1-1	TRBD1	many	TGCGCCAGCAGCACCCAGGGGGCGCGGAACACTGAAGCTTTCTTT	CASSTQGARNTEAFF
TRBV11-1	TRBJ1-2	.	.	TGTACCGTGACCCCCAGGGAAGGCTACACCTTC	CTVTPREGYTF
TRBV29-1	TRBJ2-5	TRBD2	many	TGCAGCGTCTCTAGCGGGAGTAGGGAGACCCAGTACTTC	CSVSSGSRETQYF
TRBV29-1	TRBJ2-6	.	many	TGCAGCGTTGAAGGGCGGGGATATGGGGCCAACGTCCTGACTTTC	CSVEGRGYGANVLTF
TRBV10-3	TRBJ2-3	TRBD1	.	TGTGCCATCAGCGGGACAGGGGGTAACACAGATACGCAGTATTTT	CAISGTGGNTDTQYF
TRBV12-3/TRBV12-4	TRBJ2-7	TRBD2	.	TGTGCCAGCAGTTTAACGAGCGGGACCCACGAGCAGTACTTC	CASSLTSGTHEQYF
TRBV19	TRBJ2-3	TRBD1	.	TGTGCCAGCACCCCGGGACAGACAGATACGCAGTATTTT	CASTPGQTDTQYF
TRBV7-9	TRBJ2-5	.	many	TGTGCCAGCAGCCTGGACAGCCCAGCCGAGACCCAGTACTTC	CASSLDSPAETQYF